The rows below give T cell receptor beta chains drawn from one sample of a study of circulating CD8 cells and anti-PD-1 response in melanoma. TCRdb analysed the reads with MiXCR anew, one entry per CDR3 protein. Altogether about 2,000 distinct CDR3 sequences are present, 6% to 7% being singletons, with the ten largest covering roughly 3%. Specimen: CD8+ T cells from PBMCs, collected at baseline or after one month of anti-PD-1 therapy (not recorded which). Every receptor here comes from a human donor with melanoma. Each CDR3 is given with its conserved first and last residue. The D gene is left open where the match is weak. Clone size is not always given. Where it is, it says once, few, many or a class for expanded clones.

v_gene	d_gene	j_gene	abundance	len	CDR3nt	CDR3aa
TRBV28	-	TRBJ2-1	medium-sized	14	TGTGCCAGCAGTACCCGGGATAGCGGCAATGAGCAGTTCTTC	CASSTRDSGNEQFF
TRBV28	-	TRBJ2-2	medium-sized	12	TGTGCCAGCAGTCCCTGGTCCGGGGAGCTGTTTTTT	CASSPWSGELFF
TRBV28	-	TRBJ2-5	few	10	TGTGCCAGCAGTAGTAGGGCCCAGTACTTC	CASSSRAQYF
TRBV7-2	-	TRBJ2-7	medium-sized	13	TGTGCCAGCAGCTTAGTATCCGTCCCCGAGCAGTACTTC	CASSLVSVPEQYF
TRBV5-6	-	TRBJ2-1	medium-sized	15	TGTGCCAGCAGCCTCGGTGAAAGCTCCTACAATGAGCAGTTCTTC	CASSLGESSYNEQFF
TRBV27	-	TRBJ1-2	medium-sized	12	TGTGCCACCCTGGGGCTTAACTATGGCTACACCTTC	CATLGLNYGYTF
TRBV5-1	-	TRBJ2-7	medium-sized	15	TGCGCCAGCAGCTTGCAAAGGACTGGGGATATGGAGCAGTACTTC	CASSLQRTGDMEQYF
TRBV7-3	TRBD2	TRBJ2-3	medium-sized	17	TGTGCCAGCAGCTCGGGGACTAGCGGGGGGAGGACAGATACGCAGTATTTT	CASSSGTSGGRTDTQYF
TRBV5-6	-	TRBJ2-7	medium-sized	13	TGTGCCAGCAGCCCTGGACCAACCTACGAGCAGTACTTC	CASSPGPTYEQYF
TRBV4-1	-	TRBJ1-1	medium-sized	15	TGCGCCAGCAGCCAAGATTTAGGGGTGAACACTGAAGCTTTCTTT	CASSQDLGVNTEAFF
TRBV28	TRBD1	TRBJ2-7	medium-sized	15	TGTGCCAGCAGTTCGACCGACAGGGGCGGGTACGAGCAGTACTTC	CASSSTDRGGYEQYF
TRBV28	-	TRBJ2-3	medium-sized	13	TGTGCCAGCAGTTTAGCGACCACAGATACGCAGTATTTT	CASSLATTDTQYF
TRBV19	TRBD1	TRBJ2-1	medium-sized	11	TGTGCCAGCCTGGGGGGGACAGGGAAGTTCTTC	CASLGGTGKFF
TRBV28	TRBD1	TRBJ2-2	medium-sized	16	TGTGCCAGCAGTCCGGGACAGGGGGTCGACACCGGGGAGCTGTTTTTT	CASSPGQGVDTGELFF
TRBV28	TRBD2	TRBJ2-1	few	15	TGTGCCAGCAGTTTGGCTAGCGGGAGATACAATGAGCAGTTCTTC	CASSLASGRYNEQFF
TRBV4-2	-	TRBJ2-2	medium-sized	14	TGTGCCAGCAGCCAGGGTTCGAACACCGGGGAGCTGTTTTTT	CASSQGSNTGELFF
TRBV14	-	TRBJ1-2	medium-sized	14	TGTGCCAGCAGGGAATATCGGGGTGACTATGGCTACACCTTC	CASREYRGDYGYTF
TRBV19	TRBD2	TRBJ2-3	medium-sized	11	TGTGCCGCGGGGGTCACAGATACGCAGTATTTT	CAAGVTDTQYF
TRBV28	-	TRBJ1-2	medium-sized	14	TGTGCCAGCAGCCCGGGACACGGTAACTATGGCTACACCTTC	CASSPGHGNYGYTF
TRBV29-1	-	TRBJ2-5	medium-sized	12	TGCAGCGTTGAACCGGGTCACGAGACCCAGTACTTC	CSVEPGHETQYF
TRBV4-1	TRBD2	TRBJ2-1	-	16	TGCGCCAGCAGCCAACTAGCGGGGGCCCTATACGGTGAGCAGTTCTTC	CASSQLAGALYGEQFF
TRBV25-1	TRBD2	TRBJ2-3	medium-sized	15	TGTGCCAGCGGTGCGGGAGGGTCTAGCACAGATACGCAGTATTTT	CASGAGGSSTDTQYF
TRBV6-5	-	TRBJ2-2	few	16	TGTGCCAGCAGTCGTACCGGGACCAGGGGTTTCGGGGAGCTGTTTTTT	CASSRTGTRGFGELFF
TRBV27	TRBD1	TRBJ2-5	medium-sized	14	TGTGCCAGCAGTACCGACAGGGGCACAGAGACCCAGTACTTC	CASSTDRGTETQYF
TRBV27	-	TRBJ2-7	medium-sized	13	TGTGCCAGCAGTCTACAGGGCTCCTACGAGCAGTACTTC	CASSLQGSYEQYF
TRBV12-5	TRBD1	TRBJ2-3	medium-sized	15	TGTGCTAGTGCTAACCAGGGGGCCCTCACAGATACGCAGTATTTT	CASANQGALTDTQYF
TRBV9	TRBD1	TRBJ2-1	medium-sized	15	TGTGCCAGCAGCGCTCGACAGGGCTCCTACAATGAGCAGTTCTTC	CASSARQGSYNEQFF
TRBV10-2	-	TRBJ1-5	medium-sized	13	TGCGCCAGCAGCCAGGATGGCAATCAGCCCCAGCATTTT	CASSQDGNQPQHF
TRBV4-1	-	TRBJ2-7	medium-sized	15	TGCGCCAGCAGCCAAGGAGGTAGAGGAGTATACGAGCAGTACTTC	CASSQGGRGVYEQYF
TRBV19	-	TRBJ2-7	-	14	TGTGCCAGTAGCGCTACACAGGCTGCCTACGAGCAGTACTTC	CASSATQAAYEQYF
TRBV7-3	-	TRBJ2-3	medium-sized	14	TGTGCCAGCAGCTTAACGGGGGGAGCAGATACGCAGTATTTT	CASSLTGGADTQYF
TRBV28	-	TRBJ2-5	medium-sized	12	TGTGCCAGCAGTTCCCTCCAAGAGACCCAGTACTTC	CASSSLQETQYF
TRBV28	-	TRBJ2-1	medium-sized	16	TGTGCCAGCACCAAGTGGGGGGAGGAGACCTACAATGAGCAGTTCTTC	CASTKWGEETYNEQFF
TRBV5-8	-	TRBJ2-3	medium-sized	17	TGTGCCAGCAGCTTGAACAGGGACTTTCCCACACCAGATACGCAGTATTTT	CASSLNRDFPTPDTQYF
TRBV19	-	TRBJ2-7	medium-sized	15	TGTGCCAGTAGTATCGGTTCAGGCGGAACCTACGAGCAGTACTTC	CASSIGSGGTYEQYF
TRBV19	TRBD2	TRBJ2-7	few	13	TGTGCCAGTAGCGCTAGCGGATCCTACGAGCAGTACTTC	CASSASGSYEQYF
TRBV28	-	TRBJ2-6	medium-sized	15	TGTGCCGGCAGTCCATTGGAGGACGGGGCCAACGTCCTGACTTTC	CAGSPLEDGANVLTF
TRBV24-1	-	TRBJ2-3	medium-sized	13	TGTGCCACCAGTGAGTTTAGCACAGATACGCAGTATTTT	CATSEFSTDTQYF
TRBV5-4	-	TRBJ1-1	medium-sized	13	TGTGCCAGCAGCTTGTATGGGAACCTTGAAGCTTTCTTT	CASSLYGNLEAFF
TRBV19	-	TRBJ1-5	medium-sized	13	TGTGCCAGTAGTTTGTCTTCCGGGGCCGCATTGTATTTT	CASSLSSGAALYF
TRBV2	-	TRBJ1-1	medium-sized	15	TGTGCCAACCTAGGGCGGGGGAGCCAGAACACTGAAGCTTTCTTT	CANLGRGSQNTEAFF
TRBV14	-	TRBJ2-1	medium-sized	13	TGTGCCAGCAGCCTATTTAGTTACAATGAGCAGTTCTTC	CASSLFSYNEQFF
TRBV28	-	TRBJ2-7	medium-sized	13	TGTGCCATCGCTCCGGGACGGACCTACGAGCAGTACTTC	CAIAPGRTYEQYF
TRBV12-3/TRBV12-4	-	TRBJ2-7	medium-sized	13	TGTGCCAGCAGGGGGGGGCCCGTCTACGAGCAGTACTTC	CASRGGPVYEQYF
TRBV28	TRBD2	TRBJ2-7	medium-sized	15	TGTGCCAGCTCCGATGAGGACGGGAGGACCTACGAGCAGTACTTC	CASSDEDGRTYEQYF
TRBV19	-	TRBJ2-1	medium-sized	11	TGTGCCACCCTCAGTCGGCTTCGACAGTTCTTC	CATLSRLRQFF
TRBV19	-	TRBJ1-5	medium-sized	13	TGTGCCAGTAGTGAGCGGCTTAATCAGCCCCAGCATTTT	CASSERLNQPQHF
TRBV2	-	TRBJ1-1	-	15	TGTGCCAGCACTCGACAGCCCAGCGGGAACACTGAAGCTTTCTTT	CASTRQPSGNTEAFF
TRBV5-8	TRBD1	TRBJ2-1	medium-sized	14	TGTGCCCCCAGGGGTGGGACAGGGGGCAATGAGCAGTTCTTC	CAPRGGTGGNEQFF
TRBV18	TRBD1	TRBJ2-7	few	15	TGTGCCAGCTCGCCTACAGGGGCCCTCTCCTACGAGCAGTACTTC	CASSPTGALSYEQYF
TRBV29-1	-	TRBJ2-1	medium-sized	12	TGCAGCGTTGAGGGTGTGAGCAATGAGCAGTTCTTC	CSVEGVSNEQFF
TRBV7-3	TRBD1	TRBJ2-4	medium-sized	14	TGTGCCAGCAAGGACAGGTCAGCCAAAAACATTCAGTACTTC	CASKDRSAKNIQYF
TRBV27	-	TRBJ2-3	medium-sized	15	TGTGCCAGCAGTTTCCCCTTTATGGGCACAGATACGCAGTATTTT	CASSFPFMGTDTQYF
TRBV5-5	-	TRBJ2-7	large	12	TGTGCCAGCAGCTTTGTGGGGGTCGAGCAGTACTTC	CASSFVGVEQYF
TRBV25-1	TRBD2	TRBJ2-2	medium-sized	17	TGTGCCAGCAGTGAATTCCATAGCGGGGTGGGCACCGGGGAGCTGTTTTTT	CASSEFHSGVGTGELFF
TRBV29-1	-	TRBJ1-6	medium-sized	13	TGCAGCGTTGGGTCGGGCCTTAATTCACCCCTCCACTTT	CSVGSGLNSPLHF
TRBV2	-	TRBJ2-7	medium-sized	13	TGTGCCAGCAGGTCCGGGTTCCTCTACGAGCAGTACTTC	CASRSGFLYEQYF
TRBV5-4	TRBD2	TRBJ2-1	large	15	TGTGCCAGCCGTTCCACTAGCGGGGACTACAATGAGCAGTTCTTC	CASRSTSGDYNEQFF
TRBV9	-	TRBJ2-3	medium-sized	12	TGTGCCAGCAGCGTTCTCACAGATACGCAGTATTTT	CASSVLTDTQYF